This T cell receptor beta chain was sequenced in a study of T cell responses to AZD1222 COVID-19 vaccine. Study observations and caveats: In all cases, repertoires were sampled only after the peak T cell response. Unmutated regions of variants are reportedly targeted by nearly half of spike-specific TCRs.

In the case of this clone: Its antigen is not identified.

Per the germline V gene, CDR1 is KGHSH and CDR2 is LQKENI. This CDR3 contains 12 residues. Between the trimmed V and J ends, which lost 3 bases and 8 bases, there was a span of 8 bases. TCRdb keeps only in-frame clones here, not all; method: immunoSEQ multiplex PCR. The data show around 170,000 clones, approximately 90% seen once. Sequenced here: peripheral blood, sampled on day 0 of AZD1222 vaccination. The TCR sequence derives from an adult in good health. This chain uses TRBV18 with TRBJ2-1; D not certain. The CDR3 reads CASSPVLDEQFF. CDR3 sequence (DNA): TGTGCCAGCTCACCTGTACTGGATGAGCAGTTCTTC. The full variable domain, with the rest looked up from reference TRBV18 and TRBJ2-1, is NAGVMQNPRHLVRRRGQEARLRCSPMKGHSHVYWYRQLPEEGLKFMVYLQKENIIDESGMPKERFSAEFPKEGPSILRIQQVVRGDSAAYFCASSPVLDEQFFGPGTRLTVL.